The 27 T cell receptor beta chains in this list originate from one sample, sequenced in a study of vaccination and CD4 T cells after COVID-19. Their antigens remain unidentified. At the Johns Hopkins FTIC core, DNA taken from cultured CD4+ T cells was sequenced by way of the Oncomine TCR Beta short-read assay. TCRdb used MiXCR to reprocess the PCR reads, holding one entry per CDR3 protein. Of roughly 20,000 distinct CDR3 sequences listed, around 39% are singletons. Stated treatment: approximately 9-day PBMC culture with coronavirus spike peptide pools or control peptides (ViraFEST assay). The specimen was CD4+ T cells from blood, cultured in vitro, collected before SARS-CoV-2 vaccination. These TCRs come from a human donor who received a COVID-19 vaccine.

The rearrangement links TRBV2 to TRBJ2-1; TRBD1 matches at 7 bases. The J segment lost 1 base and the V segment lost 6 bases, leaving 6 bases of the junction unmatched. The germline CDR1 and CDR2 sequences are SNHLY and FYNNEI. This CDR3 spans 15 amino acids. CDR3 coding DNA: TGTGCCAGCAGGCTACAGGGGACGTCCTACAATGAGCAGTTCTTC. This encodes CASRLQGTSYNEQFF.

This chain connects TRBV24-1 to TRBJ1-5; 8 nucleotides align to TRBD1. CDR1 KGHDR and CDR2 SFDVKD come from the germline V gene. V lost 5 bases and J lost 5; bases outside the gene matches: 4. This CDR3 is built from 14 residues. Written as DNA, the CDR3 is TGTGCCACCAGTGTGCAGGGGGCTCATCAGCCCCAGCATTTT. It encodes CATSVQGAHQPQHF.

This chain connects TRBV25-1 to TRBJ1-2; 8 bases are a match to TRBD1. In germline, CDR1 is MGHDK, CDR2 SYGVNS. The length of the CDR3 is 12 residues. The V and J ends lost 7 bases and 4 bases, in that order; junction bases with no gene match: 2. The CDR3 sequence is CASTDRGYGYTF. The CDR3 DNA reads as TGTGCCAGCACAGACAGGGGCTATGGCTACACCTTC.

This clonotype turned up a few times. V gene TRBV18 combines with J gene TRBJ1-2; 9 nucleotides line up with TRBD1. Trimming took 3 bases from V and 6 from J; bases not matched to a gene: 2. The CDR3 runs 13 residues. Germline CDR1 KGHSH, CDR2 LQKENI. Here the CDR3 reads CASSPRQGDGYTF. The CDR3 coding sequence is TGTGCCAGCTCACCGAGACAGGGGGATGGCTACACCTTC.

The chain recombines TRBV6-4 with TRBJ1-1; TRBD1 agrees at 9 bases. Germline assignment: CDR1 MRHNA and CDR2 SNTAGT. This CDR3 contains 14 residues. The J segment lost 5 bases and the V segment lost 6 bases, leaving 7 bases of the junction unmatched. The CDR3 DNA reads TGTGCCAGCAGCCCCGGGACAGGGAGGACTGAAGCTTTCTTT. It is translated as CASSPGTGRTEAFF.

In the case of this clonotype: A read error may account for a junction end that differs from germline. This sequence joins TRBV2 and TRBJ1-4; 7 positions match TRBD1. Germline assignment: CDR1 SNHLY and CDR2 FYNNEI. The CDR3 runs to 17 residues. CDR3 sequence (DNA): TGTGCCAGCAGCGAAGGTATTGGCGGGACAGCTAATGAAAAACTGTTTTTT. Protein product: CASSEGIGGTANEKLFF.

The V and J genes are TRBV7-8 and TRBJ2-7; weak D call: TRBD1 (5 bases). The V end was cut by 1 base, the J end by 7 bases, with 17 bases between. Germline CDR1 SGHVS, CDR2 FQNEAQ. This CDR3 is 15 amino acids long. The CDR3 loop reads CASSLEWGRVREQYF. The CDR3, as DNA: TGTGCCAGCAGCTTAGAGTGGGGCAGGGTGCGAGAGCAGTACTTC.

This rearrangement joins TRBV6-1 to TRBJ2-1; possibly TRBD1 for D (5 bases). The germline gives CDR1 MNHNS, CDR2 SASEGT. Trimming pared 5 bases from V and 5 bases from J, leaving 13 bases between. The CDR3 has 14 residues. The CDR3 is CASSRQKPHNEQFF. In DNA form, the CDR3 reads TGTGCCAGCAGTCGACAGAAACCCCACAATGAGCAGTTCTTC.

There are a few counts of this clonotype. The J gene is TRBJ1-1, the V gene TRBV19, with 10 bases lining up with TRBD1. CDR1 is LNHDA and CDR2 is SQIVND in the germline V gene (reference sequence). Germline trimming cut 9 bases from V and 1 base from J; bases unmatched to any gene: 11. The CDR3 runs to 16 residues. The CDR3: CASERDRGLGNTEAFF. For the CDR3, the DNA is TGTGCCAGCGAAAGGGACAGGGGATTGGGGAACACTGAAGCTTTCTTT.

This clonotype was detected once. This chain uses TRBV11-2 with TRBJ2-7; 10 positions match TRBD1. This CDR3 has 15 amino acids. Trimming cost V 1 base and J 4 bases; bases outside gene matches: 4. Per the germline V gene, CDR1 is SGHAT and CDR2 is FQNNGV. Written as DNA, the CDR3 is TGTGCCAGCAGCTTAGGGGACAGGGGAGCATACGAGCAGTACTTC. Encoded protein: CASSLGDRGAYEQYF.

This CDR3 reads CASSRANWETQYF. The DNA of the CDR3 is TGTGCCAGCAGCCGGGCGAATTGGGAGACCCAGTACTTC. The chain is built from TRBV6-2 or TRBV6-3 and TRBJ2-5; D is unresolved. The CDR3 covers 13 residues. Germline CDR1 reads MNHEY; CDR2 reads SVGEGT. V was cut by 6 bases and J by 5 bases, with 13 bases left in between.

CDR3 region: CSASGGLAGGIGETQYF. The CDR3 bases are TGCAGTGCTAGTGGGGGACTAGCGGGGGGTATTGGCGAGACCCAGTACTTC. This rearrangement joins TRBV20-1 to TRBJ2-5, with 15 bases identical to TRBD2. V shed 3 bases and J 5 bases; nucleotides not matched to a gene: 10. The germline CDR1 and CDR2 sequences are DFQATT and SNEGSKA (reference sequence). This CDR3 comprises 17 residues.

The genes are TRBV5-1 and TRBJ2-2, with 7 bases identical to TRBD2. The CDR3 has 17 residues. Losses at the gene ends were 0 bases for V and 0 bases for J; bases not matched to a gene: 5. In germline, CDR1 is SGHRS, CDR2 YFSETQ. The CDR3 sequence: CASSLGSAGTNTGELFF. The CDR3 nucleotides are TGCGCCAGCAGCTTGGGATCAGCGGGGACGAACACCGGGGAGCTGTTTTTT.

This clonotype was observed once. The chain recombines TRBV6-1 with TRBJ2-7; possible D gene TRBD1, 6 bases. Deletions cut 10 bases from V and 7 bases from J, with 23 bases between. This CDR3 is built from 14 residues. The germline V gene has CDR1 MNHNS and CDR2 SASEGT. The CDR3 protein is CATKTGQSFWEQYF. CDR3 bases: TGTGCCACTAAAACAGGACAGTCCTTTTGGGAGCAGTACTTC.

The CDR3 protein is CASSGGGWNTEAFF. In DNA form, the CDR3 reads TGTGCCAGCAGTGGAGGGGGCTGGAACACTGAAGCTTTCTTT. The chain joins TRBV6-1 to TRBJ1-1; 7 nucleotides line up with TRBD1. CDR1 and CDR2 (germline): MNHNS, SASEGT. The ends lost 4 bases at V and 1 base at J; junction bases unmatched: 3. CDR3 length: 14 amino acids.

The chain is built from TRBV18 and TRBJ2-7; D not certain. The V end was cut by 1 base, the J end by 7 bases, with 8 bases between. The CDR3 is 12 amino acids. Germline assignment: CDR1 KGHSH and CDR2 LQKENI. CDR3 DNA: TGTGCCAGCTCACCACAGGGCCGGGAGCAGTACTTC. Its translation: CASSPQGREQYF.

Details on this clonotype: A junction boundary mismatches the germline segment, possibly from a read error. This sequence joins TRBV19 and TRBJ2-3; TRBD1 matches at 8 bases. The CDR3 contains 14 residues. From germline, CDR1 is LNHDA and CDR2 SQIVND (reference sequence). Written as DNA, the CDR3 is TGTGCCAGTAGTTTAGACAGGGGTGGAGATACGCAGTATTTT. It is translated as CASSLDRGGDTQYF.

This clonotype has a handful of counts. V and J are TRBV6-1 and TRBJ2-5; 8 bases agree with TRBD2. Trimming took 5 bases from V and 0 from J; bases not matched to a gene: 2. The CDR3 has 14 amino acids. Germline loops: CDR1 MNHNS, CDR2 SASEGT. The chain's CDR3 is CASSTAGDQETQYF. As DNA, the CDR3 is TGTGCCAGCAGTACAGCGGGGGACCAAGAGACCCAGTACTTC.

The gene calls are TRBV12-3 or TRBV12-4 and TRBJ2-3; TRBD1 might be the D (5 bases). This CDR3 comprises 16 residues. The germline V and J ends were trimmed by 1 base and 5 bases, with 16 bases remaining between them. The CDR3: CASSLGLGVLGDTQYF. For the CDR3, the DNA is TGTGCCAGCAGTTTAGGCCTAGGGGTTTTAGGAGATACGCAGTATTTT.

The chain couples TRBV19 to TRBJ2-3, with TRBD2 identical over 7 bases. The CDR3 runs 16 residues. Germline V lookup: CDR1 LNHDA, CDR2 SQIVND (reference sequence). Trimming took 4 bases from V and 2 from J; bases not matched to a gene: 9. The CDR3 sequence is CASSTPTSRFTDTQYF. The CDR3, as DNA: TGTGCCAGTAGTACCCCGACTAGCAGGTTCACAGATACGCAGTATTTT. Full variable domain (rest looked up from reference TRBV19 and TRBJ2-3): DGGITQSPKYLFRKEGQNVTLSCEQNLNHDAMYWYRQDPGQGLRLIYYSQIVNDFQKGDIAEGYSVSREKKESFPLTVTSAQKNPTAFYLCASSTPTSRFTDTQYFGPGTRLTVL.

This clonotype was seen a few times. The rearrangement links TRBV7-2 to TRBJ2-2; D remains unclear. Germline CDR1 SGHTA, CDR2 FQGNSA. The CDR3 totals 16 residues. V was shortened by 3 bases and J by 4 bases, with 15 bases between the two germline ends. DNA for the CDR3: TGTGCCAGCAGCTTTGACGGTCGACCGCCCACCGGGGAGCTGTTTTTT. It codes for CASSFDGRPPTGELFF.

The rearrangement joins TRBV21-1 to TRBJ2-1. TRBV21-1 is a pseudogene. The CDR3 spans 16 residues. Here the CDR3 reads CASSKADRVGYNEQFF. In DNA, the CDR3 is TGTGCCAGCAGCAAAGCTGACCGCGTAGGGTACAATGAGCAGTTCTTC.

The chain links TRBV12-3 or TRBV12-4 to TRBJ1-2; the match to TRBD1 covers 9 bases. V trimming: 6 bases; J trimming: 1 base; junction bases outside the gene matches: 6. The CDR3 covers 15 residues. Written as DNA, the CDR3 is TGTGCCAGCAGGTCCGGGACAGGGCTTAACTATGGCTACACCTTC. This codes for CASRSGTGLNYGYTF.

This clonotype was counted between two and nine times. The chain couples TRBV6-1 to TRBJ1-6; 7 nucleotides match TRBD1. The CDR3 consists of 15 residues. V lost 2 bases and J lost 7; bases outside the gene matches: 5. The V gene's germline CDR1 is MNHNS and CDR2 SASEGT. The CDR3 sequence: CASSEPTGWNSPLHF. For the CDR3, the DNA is TGTGCCAGCAGTGAACCGACAGGGTGGAATTCACCCCTCCACTTT.

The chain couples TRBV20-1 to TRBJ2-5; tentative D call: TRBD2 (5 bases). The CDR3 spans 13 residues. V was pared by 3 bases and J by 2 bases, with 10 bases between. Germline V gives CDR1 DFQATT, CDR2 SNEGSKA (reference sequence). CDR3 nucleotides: TGCAGTGCTAGTACTAGTCTTCAAGAGACCCAGTACTTC. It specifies CSASTSLQETQYF.

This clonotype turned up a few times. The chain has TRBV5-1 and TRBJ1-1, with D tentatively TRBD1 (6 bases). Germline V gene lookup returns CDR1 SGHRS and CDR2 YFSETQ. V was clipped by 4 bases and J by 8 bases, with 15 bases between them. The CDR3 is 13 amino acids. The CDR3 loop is CASSPDRNKEAFF. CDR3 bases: TGCGCCAGCAGCCCGGACAGAAATAAAGAAGCTTTCTTT.

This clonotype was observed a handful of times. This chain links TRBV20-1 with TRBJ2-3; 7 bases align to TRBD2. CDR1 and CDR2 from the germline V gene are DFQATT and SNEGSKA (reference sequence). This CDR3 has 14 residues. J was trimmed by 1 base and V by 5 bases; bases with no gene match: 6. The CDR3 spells CSADNSGGTDTQYF. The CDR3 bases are TGCAGTGCTGACAACAGCGGGGGCACAGATACGCAGTATTTT.